One sample yielded the 5 T cell receptor beta chains listed below, sequenced in a study of blood T cell repertoires in COVID-19. Clones were read by immunoSEQ multiplex PCR, and TCRdb kept only the in-frame ones, dropping some. Found here are some 150,000 clones, 65% to 90% of them singletons; the top ten hold over 10%. Sequenced input: peripheral blood. The receptor source for this set is a woman aged 55-70 years with COVID-19, enrolled during active disease.

The chain links TRBV15 to TRBJ2-6, with TRBD1 matching 9 bases. The V segment lost 1 base and the J segment 2 bases; nucleotides outside the gene matches: 9. CDR1 and CDR2 (germline): LNHNV, YYDKDF (reference sequence). This CDR3 contains 19 residues. The CDR3 here is CATSRGPRTGVPGANVLTF. In DNA, the CDR3 is TGTGCCACCAGCAGAGGTCCCCGGACAGGGGTACCTGGGGCCAACGTCCTGACTTTC. Supplemented by reference TRBV15 and TRBJ2-6, the full variable domain reads DAMVIQNPRYQVTQFGKPVTLSCSQTLNHNVMYWYQQKSSQAPKLLFHYYDKDFNNEADTPDNFQSRRPNTSFCFLDIRSPGLGDTAMYLCATSRGPRTGVPGANVLTFGAGSRLTVL.

The chain joins TRBV7-9 to TRBJ1-1, with D possibly TRBD1 on 6 matching bases. This CDR3 is 14 amino acids long. V gave up 2 bases and J gave up 3 bases, with 10 bases separating them. Per the germline V gene, CDR1 is SEHNR and CDR2 is FQNEAQ (reference sequence). The CDR3 DNA reads as TGTGCCAGCAGCTTAAACCCAGGGGACACTGAAGCTTTCTTT. It encodes CASSLNPGDTEAFF.

The chain couples TRBV29-1 to TRBJ1-3; tentative D call: TRBD1 (5 bases). Germline CDR1 SQVTM, CDR2 ANQGSEA. The CDR3 contains 14 residues. Trimming pared 3 bases from V and 3 bases from J, leaving 12 bases between. CDR3 bases: TGCAGCGTTGACGCAGGGAAGAATGGAAACACCATATATTTT. Translating gives CSVDAGKNGNTIYF. Full variable domain (rest looked up from reference TRBV29-1 and TRBJ1-3): SAVISQKPSRDICQRGTSLTIQCQVDSQVTMMFWYRQQPGQSLTLIATANQGSEATYESGFVIDKFPISRPNLTFSTLTVSNMSPEDSSIYLCSVDAGKNGNTIYFGEGSWLTVV.

The J gene is TRBJ2-3, the V gene TRBV5-1; 7 nucleotides line up with TRBD1. This CDR3 spans 15 amino acids. The germline gives CDR1 SGHRS, CDR2 YFSETQ. Losses at the gene ends were 4 bases for V and 1 base for J; bases not matched to a gene: 6. CDR3 in DNA: TGCGCCAGCAGCGGATCGACAGGGCGCACAGATACGCAGTATTTT. Residues: CASSGSTGRTDTQYF. Combining the CDR3 with reference TRBV5-1 and TRBJ2-3 gives the whole variable domain KAGVTQTPRYLIKTRGQQVTLSCSPISGHRSVSWYQQTPGQGLQFLFEYFSETQRNKGNFPGRFSGRQFSNSRSEMNVSTLELGDSALYLCASSGSTGRTDTQYFGPGTRLTVL.

This clone was picked up many times. The J gene is TRBJ1-5, the V gene TRBV30; D uncertain. V was shortened by 0 bases and J by 4 bases, with 7 bases between the two germline ends. The CDR3 is made up of 13 amino acids. Germline CDR1 and CDR2: GTSNPN and SVGIG (reference sequence). The CDR3 loop reads CAWSVNQNQPQHF. The DNA of the CDR3 is TGTGCCTGGAGTGTTAACCAGAATCAGCCCCAGCATTTT. The variable domain in full, with the rest retrieved from reference TRBV30 and TRBJ1-5, is SQTIHQWPATLVQPVGSPLSLECTVEGTSNPNLYWYRQAAGRGLQLLFYSVGIGQISSEVPQNLSASRPQDRQFILSSKKLLLSDSGFYLCAWSVNQNQPQHFGDGTRLSIL.